The 5 T cell receptor beta chains reported below all come from one sample, sequenced in a study of CD8 T cells in ankylosing spondylitis. TCRdb reanalysed the 5' RACE reads using MiXCR and keeps one entry per CDR3 protein. Here the sample spans 250,000 to 350,000 distinct CDR3 sequences, 20% being singletons. Sequencing input: blood, either unsorted or a sorted T cell fraction (not recorded which). These receptors were collected from a male donor with ankylosing spondylitis or in good health (not recorded which).

This clonotype was seen only a few times. This chain uses TRBV11-2 with TRBJ1-1; D not resolved. Germline CDR1 SGHAT, CDR2 FQNNGV. The CDR3 spans 17 residues. V was shortened by 1 base and J by 0 bases, with 15 bases between the two germline ends. CDR3 DNA sequence: TGTGCCAGCAGCTTAGGGCGGGCAGGAAAGATGAACACTGAAGCTTTCTTT. Protein sequence: CASSLGRAGKMNTEAFF.

This clonotype has only a few counts. This chain links TRBV9 with TRBJ1-3; no clear D gene. The germline V and J ends were trimmed by 4 bases and 0 bases, with 14 bases remaining between them. CDR3 length equals 16 residues. Germline V gene sequence: CDR1 SGDLS, CDR2 YYNGEE. CDR3 sequence reads: CASSSPPDYSGNTIYF. The CDR3 DNA reads as TGTGCCAGCAGCTCCCCCCCCGATTACTCTGGAAACACCATATATTTT.

This clonotype was detected only a few times. The chain is built from TRBV7-6 and TRBJ2-1, with D unclear. The CDR3 contains 17 residues. The V end lost 4 bases, the J end lost 1 base, and 17 bases lay between the germline ends. Germline V lookup: CDR1 SGHVS, CDR2 FNYEAQ. Here the CDR3 DNA reads TGTGCCAGCAGCTCACTCTCCCTACTATCTTCCTACAATGAGCAGTTCTTC. This gives the protein CASSSLSLLSSYNEQFF.

This sequence joins TRBV20-1 and TRBJ2-1; 12 bases are shared with TRBD2. The CDR3 sequence is 17 residues long. The V segment lost 1 base and the J segment 4 bases; nucleotides outside the gene matches: 8. CDR1 DFQATT and CDR2 SNEGSKA come from the germline V gene (reference sequence). For the CDR3, the DNA is TGCAGTGCTAGAGCCCGCCTAGCGGGAGGGCCTTACAATGAGCAGTTCTTC. This gives the protein CSARARLAGGPYNEQFF.

This chain links TRBV5-1 with TRBJ1-2; tentatively, D is TRBD1 (6 bases). The length of the CDR3 is 13 residues. Deletions cut 3 bases from V and 6 bases from J, with 12 bases between. CDR1 SGHRS and CDR2 YFSETQ come from the germline V gene. CDR3 nucleotides: TGCGCCAGCAGCTCGACGCCAGGGGATGGCTACACCTTC. Translation gives CASSSTPGDGYTF.